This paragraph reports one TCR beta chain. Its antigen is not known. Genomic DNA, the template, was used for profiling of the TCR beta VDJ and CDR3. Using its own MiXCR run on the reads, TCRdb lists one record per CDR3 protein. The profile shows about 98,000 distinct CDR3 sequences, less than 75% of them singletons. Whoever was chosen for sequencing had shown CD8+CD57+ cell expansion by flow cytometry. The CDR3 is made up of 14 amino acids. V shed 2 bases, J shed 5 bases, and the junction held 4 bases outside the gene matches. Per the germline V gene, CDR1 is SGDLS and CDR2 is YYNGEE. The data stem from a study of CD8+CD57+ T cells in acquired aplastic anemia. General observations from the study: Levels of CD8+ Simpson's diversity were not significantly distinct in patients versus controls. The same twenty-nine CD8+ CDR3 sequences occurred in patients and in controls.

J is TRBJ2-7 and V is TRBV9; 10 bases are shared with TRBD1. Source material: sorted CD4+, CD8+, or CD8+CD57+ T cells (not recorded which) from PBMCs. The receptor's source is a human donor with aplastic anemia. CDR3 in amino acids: CASSVTGGADEQYF. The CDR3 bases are TGTGCCAGCAGCGTGACAGGGGGCGCGGACGAGCAGTACTTC. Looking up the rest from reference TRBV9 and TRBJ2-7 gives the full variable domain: DSGVTQTPKHLITATGQRVTLRCSPRSGDLSVYWYQQSLDQGLQFLIQYYNGEERAKGNILERFSAQQFPDLHSELNLSSLELGDSALYFCASSVTGGADEQYFGPGTRLTVT.